These 26 T cell receptor beta chains were all obtained from the same sample, sequenced in a study of radiotherapy plus CTLA-4 blockade in lung cancer. Sequencing used immunoSEQ multiplex PCR; TCRdb keeps in-frame clones, though not all of them. This table has about 48,000 clones, 75% to 90% appearing once. This specimen consisted of peripheral blood, obtained from a patient treated with radiotherapy plus ipilimumab. The origin of the receptors is a human donor with non-small cell lung cancer that progressed on radiotherapy plus ipilimumab. Some clones in this sample may be carry-over from other donors' samples.

The rearrangement uses TRBV9 and TRBJ1-4; tentative D call: TRBD1 (5 bases). Trimming took 4 bases from V and 5 from J, leaving 15 bases between them. This CDR3 is built from 15 residues. In germline, CDR1 is SGDLS, CDR2 YYNGEE. This CDR3 reads CASSPRAPGNEKLFF. The CDR3 region has the DNA TGTGCCAGCAGCCCACGGGCTCCAGGGAATGAAAAACTGTTTTTT. Combining the CDR3 with reference TRBV9 and TRBJ1-4 gives the whole variable domain DSGVTQTPKHLITATGQRVTLRCSPRSGDLSVYWYQQSLDQGLQFLIQYYNGEERAKGNILERFSAQQFPDLHSELNLSSLELGDSALYFCASSPRAPGNEKLFFGSGTQLSVL.

The V and J genes are TRBV13 and TRBJ2-4, with 13 positions matching TRBD2. Germline V gene data show CDR1 as PRHDT and CDR2 as FYEKMQ (reference sequence). The CDR3 spans 15 residues. V gave up 5 bases and J gave up 8 bases; unmatched junction bases: 6. The CDR3 nucleotides read TGTGCCAGCAGCCTCCGGACTAGCGGGGGAGACATTCAGTACTTC. Protein product: CASSLRTSGGDIQYF.

This chain connects TRBV19 to TRBJ2-1, with a possible D match to TRBD2 (6 bases). Trimming pared 3 bases from V and 4 bases from J, leaving 13 bases between. From germline, CDR1 is LNHDA and CDR2 SQIVND (reference sequence). This CDR3 comprises 15 residues. The CDR3 nucleotides read TGTGCCAGTAGTATCAGGCTAGCGACATACAATGAGCAGTTCTTC. It translates to CASSIRLATYNEQFF.

This clone appeared a few times. V is TRBV18 and J is TRBJ2-7, with TRBD1 identical over 7 bases. Germline CDR1 KGHSH, CDR2 LQKENI. V dropped 5 bases and J dropped 5; count of bases not matched to a gene: 6. CDR3 length: 13 amino acids. For the CDR3, the DNA is TGTGCCAGCTCAGAAGGGGGCTGGGACGAGCAGTACTTC. Protein sequence: CASSEGGWDEQYF.

This clone was counted between two and nine times. The chain uses TRBV27 and TRBJ1-6; perhaps TRBD1 as D (6 bases). The CDR3 loop spans 14 amino acids. The V gene's germline CDR1 is MNHEY and CDR2 SMNVEV (reference sequence). The V gene lost 1 base and the J gene lost 7 bases, with 8 bases spanning the gap. DNA of the CDR3: TGTGCCAGCAGTTTATTAGGGGGAAATTCACCCCTCCACTTT. Encoded protein: CASSLLGGNSPLHF.

The chain combines TRBV18 with TRBJ2-7; D is undetermined. V was cut by 3 bases and J by 6 bases, with 9 bases left in between. CDR3 length equals 12 residues. From germline, CDR1 is KGHSH and CDR2 LQKENI. In DNA form, the CDR3 reads TGTGCCAGCTCACCGGTCAGCGCCGAGCAGTACTTC. Translation gives CASSPVSAEQYF.

This rearrangement joins TRBV6-1 to TRBJ1-2; TRBD1 agrees at 7 bases. Germline-derived CDR1 and CDR2 are MNHNS and SASEGT. The CDR3 runs to 15 residues. Trimming cost V 2 bases and J 4 bases; bases outside gene matches: 7. CDR3 region: CASSEKGAKSYGYTF. The CDR3 nucleotides are TGTGCCAGCAGTGAAAAGGGGGCGAAAAGCTATGGCTACACCTTC.

V usage is TRBV6-5 and J usage is TRBJ1-2, with D possibly being TRBD1 (6 bases). Per germline, CDR1 MNHEY and CDR2 SVGAGI. This CDR3 is 14 amino acids long. V gave up 7 bases and J gave up 5 bases, with 17 bases separating them. CDR3 bases: TGTGCCAGCACCTACAGGGAGGGAGGATATGGCTACACCTTC. Translated, it gives CASTYREGGYGYTF.

This clone was picked up one time. The gene calls are TRBV27 and TRBJ1-2, with TRBD1 identical over 8 bases. Germline assignment: CDR1 MNHEY and CDR2 SMNVEV (reference sequence). Trimming took 5 bases from V and 9 from J; bases not matched to a gene: 14. The CDR3 has 15 amino acids. DNA of the CDR3: TGTGCCAGCAGTCCCCAGACAGGGGACGGGATACGCTACACCTTC. Translated: CASSPQTGDGIRYTF.

This chain joins TRBV30 and TRBJ1-1; maybe TRBD1 (5 bases). Trimming took 3 bases from V and 8 from J, leaving 13 bases between them. In germline, CDR1 is GTSNPN, CDR2 SVGIG (reference sequence). This CDR3 region has 12 residues. CDR3 amino acids: CAWRFQGTEAFF. The CDR3 DNA sequence: TGTGCCTGGAGGTTCCAGGGAACCGAAGCTTTCTTT.

CDR3 bases: TGCAGTGGCGGCAGCACCTACGAGCAGTACTTC. Its protein product is CSGGSTYEQYF. The rearrangement uses TRBV20-1 and TRBJ2-5; D is unresolved. The closer fit of TRBJ2-7 to the DNA end suggests the J call may be wrong. The CDR3 contains 11 residues. Germline loops: CDR1 DFQATT, CDR2 SNEGSKA (reference sequence).

This chain joins TRBV18 and TRBJ2-1; D gene unclear. CDR1 and CDR2 from the germline V gene are KGHSH and LQKENI. Trimming shortened V by 0 bases and J by 4 bases, and 7 bases separated the two germline ends. The CDR3 is made up of 14 amino acids. CDR3 in DNA: TGTGCCAGCTCACCACCGGCCCATTACAATGAGCAGTTCTTC. Encoded protein: CASSPPAHYNEQFF.

The rearrangement uses TRBV7-2 and TRBJ1-5; 10 bases map to TRBD1. Looked up from germline, CDR1 is SGHTA and CDR2 is FQGNSA. The CDR3 spans 13 residues. Trimming cost V 5 bases and J 8 bases; bases outside gene matches: 3. This CDR3 is CASSRDRGEPQHF. The CDR3 DNA sequence: TGTGCCAGCAGCCGGGACAGGGGTGAGCCCCAGCATTTT.

The chain joins TRBV5-1 to TRBJ2-7, with 9 bases that match TRBD1. The CDR3 length is 14 residues. Germline trimming cut 5 bases from V and 5 bases from J; bases unmatched to any gene: 8. The germline V gene encodes CDR1 SGHRS and CDR2 YFSETQ. CDR3 in amino acids: CASRTGTGMNEQYF. The CDR3 nucleotides read TGCGCCAGCAGAACCGGGACAGGGATGAACGAGCAGTACTTC.

The chain is built from TRBV10-3 and TRBJ1-2, with D perhaps matching TRBD1 (6 bases). The CDR3 runs to 14 residues. Trimming cost V 4 bases and J 6 bases, with 15 bases left between them. CDR1 is ENHRY and CDR2 is SYGVKD in the germline V gene. The CDR3 DNA sequence: TGTGCCATCAGTGCCACAGGGAATTGGAATGGCTACACCTTC. Encoded protein: CAISATGNWNGYTF.

The chain uses TRBV10-3 and TRBJ2-5; the match to TRBD2 covers 7 bases. The J call may not be correct, given that the DNA end is closer to TRBJ2-7. The CDR3 covers 14 residues. Germline CDR1 is ENHRY and CDR2 is SYGVKD. CDR3 in amino acids: CAISVAGVSYEQYF. The CDR3 nucleotides are TGTGCCATCAGTGTTGCGGGAGTGTCCTACGAGCAGTACTTC.

The chain employs TRBV6-4 and TRBJ2-1; the match to TRBD2 covers 10 bases. V dropped 3 bases and J dropped 6; count of bases not matched to a gene: 5. CDR3 size: 15 residues. Germline CDR1 and CDR2: MRHNA and SNTAGT. CDR3 nucleotide sequence: TGTGCCAGCAGTGAAGTAAGCGGGGGGGCCAATGAGCAGTTCTTC. Its protein is CASSEVSGGANEQFF.

This clone was detected only once. J is TRBJ2-7 and V is TRBV6-5; perhaps TRBD1 as D (5 bases). The germline V gene has CDR1 MNHEY and CDR2 SVGAGI. The CDR3 length is 13 residues. V was pared by 6 bases and J by 0 bases, with 9 bases between. This chain's CDR3 is CASRRQTSYEQYF. Written as DNA, the CDR3 is TGTGCCAGCAGGCGACAGACCTCCTACGAGCAGTACTTC.

V usage is TRBV29-1 and J usage is TRBJ1-1, with D possibly matching TRBD1 (5 bases). The germline gives CDR1 SQVTM, CDR2 ANQGSEA. V shed 4 bases and J shed 1 base, with 10 bases lying between them. This CDR3 is 13 amino acids long. The CDR3 region is CSVVRQGNTEAFF. DNA for the CDR3: TGCAGCGTTGTCCGTCAGGGGAACACTGAAGCTTTCTTT.

CDR3 protein: CASWALGNQPQHF. CDR3 sequence (DNA): TGTGCCAGCTGGGCACTGGGCAATCAGCCCCAGCATTTT. V usage is TRBV6-1 and J usage is TRBJ1-5; D gene ambiguous. V was clipped by 8 bases and J by 2 bases, with 10 bases between them. The CDR3 is made up of 13 amino acids. The V gene's germline CDR1 is MNHNS and CDR2 SASEGT.

The V call is TRBV7-3, the J call TRBJ2-1, with 10 positions matching TRBD2. CDR3 size: 15 residues. With V trimmed by 5 bases and J by 7 bases, 8 bases remained unmatched. Germline CDR1 is SGHTA and CDR2 is FQGTGA. Written as DNA, the CDR3 is TGTGCCAGCAGCGGAGGACTAGCGGTAACAAATGAGCAGTTCTTC. Translating it yields CASSGGLAVTNEQFF.

The V and J genes are TRBV7-2 and TRBJ2-2; D is ambiguous. The CDR3 sequence is 14 residues long. Germline assignment: CDR1 SGHTA and CDR2 FQGNSA. The V and J ends lost 2 bases and 1 base respectively, with 5 bases between them. The CDR3 region is CASSLSLNTGELFF. The CDR3, as DNA: TGTGCCAGCAGCTTATCCCTGAACACCGGGGAGCTGTTTTTT.

This CDR3 reads CASSVWAQSTDTQYF. DNA for the CDR3: TGTGCCAGCAGCGTATGGGCTCAGAGCACAGATACGCAGTATTTT. The chain carries TRBV9 and TRBJ2-3; no clear D. V was cut by 1 base and J by 0 bases, with 9 bases left in between. CDR3 length: 15 residues. Germline CDR1 SGDLS, CDR2 YYNGEE. The full variable domain, completed using reference TRBV9 and TRBJ2-3, is DSGVTQTPKHLITATGQRVTLRCSPRSGDLSVYWYQQSLDQGLQFLIQYYNGEERAKGNILERFSAQQFPDLHSELNLSSLELGDSALYFCASSVWAQSTDTQYFGPGTRLTVL.

V is TRBV19 and J is TRBJ2-3; possible D gene TRBD1, 6 bases. V was pared by 7 bases and J by 0 bases, with 20 bases between. This CDR3 is 17 amino acids long. CDR1 is LNHDA, CDR2 SQIVND, per germline (reference sequence). The CDR3 sequence: CASKVAGQPRSTDTQYF. CDR3 bases: TGTGCCAGTAAGGTGGCCGGACAGCCTAGAAGCACAGATACGCAGTATTTT.

The V gene is TRBV29-1, the J gene TRBJ2-2, with D possibly matching TRBD1 (5 bases). The V and J ends lost 8 bases and 6 bases respectively, with 13 bases between them. The CDR3 is 12 amino acids. Germline CDR1 is SQVTM and CDR2 is ANQGSEA. The chain's CDR3 is CSFSQGSGELFF. The CDR3 coding sequence is TGCAGCTTCTCTCAGGGTTCCGGGGAGCTGTTTTTT.

This clone was found a few times. This sequence joins TRBV6-4 and TRBJ2-7; tentative D call: TRBD2 (6 bases). Germline CDR1 reads MRHNA; CDR2 reads SNTAGT. This CDR3 region has 15 residues. V lost 0 bases and J 2 bases, leaving 11 bases between the germline ends. The CDR3 spells CASSDSAEGPYEQYF. DNA of the CDR3: TGTGCCAGCAGTGACTCAGCGGAGGGCCCCTACGAGCAGTACTTC.